These T cell receptor beta chains were read from a single sample in a study of shared clonotypes between healthy human individuals. Sequenced by immunoSEQ multiplex PCR; TCRdb stores in-frame clones only, minus some. The sample carries about 2 million clones, 85% to 95% recorded once. Sequenced sample: naive CD8+ T cells sorted from blood. The receptors were sampled from a man younger than 35 in good health. CDR3s include the opening cysteine and the closing phenylalanine or tryptophan. The order of the fields is V gene, clone size, D gene, J gene, CDR3 DNA, CDR3 protein. D genes are given only for firm matches. Not every row has a clone size; where given, it reads once, few, many or a size class.

V gene: TRBV7-9; clone size: -; D gene: -; J gene: TRBJ1-1; CDR3 DNA: TGTGCCAGCAGCTTTCGACAGGTTGAAGCTTTCTTT; CDR3 protein: CASSFRQVEAFF
V gene: TRBV28; clone size: -; D gene: -; J gene: TRBJ1-5; CDR3 DNA: TGTGCCAGCAGTACCCGGGGCGAGGGCTTTTATCAGCCCCAGCATTTT; CDR3 protein: CASSTRGEGFYQPQHF
V gene: TRBV15; clone size: -; D gene: TRBD2; J gene: TRBJ2-3; CDR3 DNA: TGTGCCACCAGCAGACGCCCAGGAATAGTGCGGGAGCGTCAAGATACGCAGTATTTT; CDR3 protein: CATSRRPGIVRERQDTQYF
V gene: TRBV7-2; clone size: -; D gene: -; J gene: TRBJ1-6; CDR3 DNA: TGTGCCAGCAGCTTAAAAACGGTGGTTCGGGCACCCCTCCACTTT; CDR3 protein: CASSLKTVVRAPLHF
V gene: TRBV5-1; clone size: -; D gene: -; J gene: TRBJ2-7; CDR3 DNA: TGCGCCAGCAACGACGGGTTAGCAGGACCCTACGAGCAGTACTTC; CDR3 protein: CASNDGLAGPYEQYF
V gene: TRBV2; clone size: -; D gene: TRBD1; J gene: TRBJ2-5; CDR3 DNA: TGTGCCAGCGAGGACAGGGTGGGGTCGTGGCAAGAGACCCAGTACTTC; CDR3 protein: CASEDRVGSWQETQYF
V gene: TRBV4-1; clone size: -; D gene: -; J gene: TRBJ2-3; CDR3 DNA: TGCGCCAGCAGCCCGAACGAGCCCCCTTCTAGCACAGATACGCAGTATTTT; CDR3 protein: CASSPNEPPSSTDTQYF
V gene: TRBV30; clone size: once; D gene: -; J gene: TRBJ1-2; CDR3 DNA: TGTGCCGGTTGGAGGGGCTACTATGGCTACACCTTC; CDR3 protein: CAGWRGYYGYTF
V gene: TRBV6-5; clone size: -; D gene: -; J gene: TRBJ2-7; CDR3 DNA: TGTGCCAGCAGCCCACAGGGACTCTACGAGCAGTACTTC; CDR3 protein: CASSPQGLYEQYF
V gene: TRBV19; clone size: -; D gene: TRBD1; J gene: TRBJ1-2; CDR3 DNA: TGTGCCAGTAGTACAGGGGGCTTCTATGGCTACACCTTC; CDR3 protein: CASSTGGFYGYTF
V gene: TRBV30; clone size: -; D gene: TRBD2; J gene: TRBJ2-3; CDR3 DNA: TGTGCCTGGGCGGGGGGAGATACGCAGTATTTT; CDR3 protein: CAWAGGDTQYF
V gene: TRBV4-1; clone size: -; D gene: -; J gene: TRBJ2-3; CDR3 DNA: TGCGCCAGCAGACCCCACGAGGCCCTACGGGCAGATACGCAGTATTTT; CDR3 protein: CASRPHEALRADTQYF
V gene: TRBV10-3; clone size: -; D gene: TRBD1; J gene: TRBJ1-5; CDR3 DNA: TGTGCCATCAGTGAGTCAGGACAGGGTAGTCAGCCCCAGCATTTT; CDR3 protein: CAISESGQGSQPQHF
V gene: TRBV9; clone size: -; D gene: -; J gene: TRBJ2-2; CDR3 DNA: TGTGCCAGCAGCACAGGGTGGACAAACACCGGGGAGCTGTTTTTT; CDR3 protein: CASSTGWTNTGELFF
V gene: TRBV7-2; clone size: -; D gene: -; J gene: TRBJ1-2; CDR3 DNA: TGTGCCAGCAGCTTTGCCAGGGACCGGGGCTCTAACTATGGCTACACCTTC; CDR3 protein: CASSFARDRGSNYGYTF
V gene: TRBV27; clone size: once; D gene: -; J gene: TRBJ1-5; CDR3 DNA: TGTGCCAGCAGTCTAGGGAGCAATCAGCCCCAGCATTTT; CDR3 protein: CASSLGSNQPQHF
V gene: TRBV5-1; clone size: -; D gene: -; J gene: TRBJ2-1; CDR3 DNA: TGCGCCAGCAGCTTGGCCGGACTTAGCTCCTACAATGAGCAGTTCTTC; CDR3 protein: CASSLAGLSSYNEQFF
V gene: TRBV5-6; clone size: -; D gene: -; J gene: TRBJ1-6; CDR3 DNA: TGTGCCAGCAGCTTGGGCGGCTGGTTTAATTCACCCCTCCACTTT; CDR3 protein: CASSLGGWFNSPLHF
V gene: TRBV9; clone size: -; D gene: -; J gene: TRBJ2-5; CDR3 DNA: TGTGCCAGCAGCCCCCTGGGGGGGGGCGGGGAGACCCAGTACTTC; CDR3 protein: CASSPLGGGGETQYF
V gene: TRBV6-6; clone size: -; D gene: -; J gene: TRBJ2-3; CDR3 DNA: TGTGCCAGCAGTTCCGGGGTATCAGATACGCAGTATTTT; CDR3 protein: CASSSGVSDTQYF
V gene: TRBV6-5; clone size: once; D gene: -; J gene: TRBJ2-7; CDR3 DNA: TGTGCCAGCAGTTACACTATCGGGGAACAGGCTTACGAGCAGTACTTC; CDR3 protein: CASSYTIGEQAYEQYF
V gene: TRBV5-1; clone size: -; D gene: TRBD1; J gene: TRBJ2-7; CDR3 DNA: TGCGCCAGCAGCCCAGGACAGGGGGTCTTCTACGAGCAGTACTTC; CDR3 protein: CASSPGQGVFYEQYF
V gene: TRBV30; clone size: -; D gene: -; J gene: TRBJ2-7; CDR3 DNA: TGTGCCTGGAGCCAACTCTACGAGCAGTACTTC; CDR3 protein: CAWSQLYEQYF
V gene: TRBV10-3; clone size: -; D gene: -; J gene: TRBJ2-5; CDR3 DNA: TGTGCCATCAGTGATGATTGGCGGGCGGGTGGAGAGACCCAGTACTTC; CDR3 protein: CAISDDWRAGGETQYF
V gene: TRBV30; clone size: -; D gene: TRBD1; J gene: TRBJ2-3; CDR3 DNA: TGTGCCTGGAGTTCCGGGACAGCTAGCACAGATACGCAGTATTTT; CDR3 protein: CAWSSGTASTDTQYF
V gene: TRBV9; clone size: -; D gene: -; J gene: TRBJ2-3; CDR3 DNA: TGTGCCAGCAGCGTAGGGCCAGCCACAGATACGCAGTATTTT; CDR3 protein: CASSVGPATDTQYF
V gene: TRBV2; clone size: -; D gene: -; J gene: TRBJ2-3; CDR3 DNA: TGTGCCAGCAGTGAAGCGGCGGCGGGCGGGGATACGCAGTATTTT; CDR3 protein: CASSEAAAGGDTQYF
V gene: TRBV27; clone size: -; D gene: -; J gene: TRBJ1-6; CDR3 DNA: TGTGCCAGCAGTTTATATGGGGATAGCTCCTATAATTCACCCCTCCACTTT; CDR3 protein: CASSLYGDSSYNSPLHF
V gene: TRBV2; clone size: -; D gene: -; J gene: TRBJ1-1; CDR3 DNA: TGTGCCAGCAGTGAGGGCACGCGGACTGAAGCTTTCTTT; CDR3 protein: CASSEGTRTEAFF
V gene: TRBV7-8; clone size: -; D gene: -; J gene: TRBJ2-1; CDR3 DNA: TGTGCCAGCAGCTTAGAAGAGGGGGGATTAAACTACAATGAGCAGTTCTTC; CDR3 protein: CASSLEEGGLNYNEQFF
V gene: TRBV28; clone size: -; D gene: -; J gene: TRBJ2-5; CDR3 DNA: TGTGCCAGCAGTCTCGGACAGCTAGAGACCCAGTACTTC; CDR3 protein: CASSLGQLETQYF
V gene: TRBV19; clone size: -; D gene: -; J gene: TRBJ2-1; CDR3 DNA: TGTGCCAGTAGTATCCAGGGTAATAACGGGATTTTCGACGGGCAGTTCTTC; CDR3 protein: CASSIQGNNGIFDGQFF
V gene: TRBV5-6; clone size: -; D gene: TRBD1; J gene: TRBJ1-2; CDR3 DNA: TGTGCCAGCAGCGCGGGACAGGGTGGTGCTGGCTACACCTTC; CDR3 protein: CASSAGQGGAGYTF
V gene: TRBV4-1; clone size: -; D gene: TRBD1; J gene: TRBJ1-5; CDR3 DNA: TGCGCCAGCGCTCCGAGGGACAGGGACCTCAATCAGCCCCAGCATTTT; CDR3 protein: CASAPRDRDLNQPQHF
V gene: TRBV11-2; clone size: -; D gene: -; J gene: TRBJ2-2; CDR3 DNA: TGTGCCAGCACCCAACTGGGGGGCGGCACCGGGGAGCTGTTTTTT; CDR3 protein: CASTQLGGGTGELFF
V gene: TRBV11-2; clone size: -; D gene: -; J gene: TRBJ2-7; CDR3 DNA: TGTGCCAGCAGCTTAGGGGCCGGCGGAGAGCAGTACTTC; CDR3 protein: CASSLGAGGEQYF
V gene: TRBV30; clone size: -; D gene: -; J gene: TRBJ2-5; CDR3 DNA: TGTGCCTGGGAGGGCGACCAAGAGACCCAGTACTTC; CDR3 protein: CAWEGDQETQYF
V gene: TRBV9; clone size: -; D gene: -; J gene: TRBJ2-1; CDR3 DNA: TGTGCCAGCAGCGCTCCAAGGAGGATTGATGAGCAGTTCTTC; CDR3 protein: CASSAPRRIDEQFF
V gene: TRBV9; clone size: -; D gene: -; J gene: TRBJ2-7; CDR3 DNA: TGTGCCAGCAGCGTAGTTGAGTGGGGGAACGAGCAGTACTTC; CDR3 protein: CASSVVEWGNEQYF
V gene: TRBV25-1; clone size: -; D gene: -; J gene: TRBJ2-4; CDR3 DNA: TGTGCCAGCAGTGAAGGGGGCGGAGACAGTACCTACCAAAACATTCAGTACTTC; CDR3 protein: CASSEGGGDSTYQNIQYF
V gene: TRBV5-1; clone size: -; D gene: -; J gene: TRBJ2-1; CDR3 DNA: TGCGCCAGCAGCTTGGCCGATGCGGGGGCGTCGGATGAGCAGTTCTTC; CDR3 protein: CASSLADAGASDEQFF
V gene: TRBV9; clone size: -; D gene: -; J gene: TRBJ2-7; CDR3 DNA: TGTGCCAGCAGCTCTGGGGAGGCCCTCTACGAGCAGTACTTC; CDR3 protein: CASSSGEALYEQYF
V gene: TRBV6-1; clone size: -; D gene: TRBD2; J gene: TRBJ2-5; CDR3 DNA: TGTGCCAGCAGTGAATGGCTAGCGGGGGTATTAGAGACCCAGTACTTC; CDR3 protein: CASSEWLAGVLETQYF
V gene: TRBV13; clone size: once; D gene: -; J gene: TRBJ2-7; CDR3 DNA: TGTGCCAGCAGCTGGGCAGGGAGCTCCTACGAGCAGTACTTC; CDR3 protein: CASSWAGSSYEQYF
V gene: TRBV9; clone size: -; D gene: TRBD2; J gene: TRBJ2-7; CDR3 DNA: TGTGCCAGCAGCGAAAGCGGGAGCTCATACGAGCAGTACTTC; CDR3 protein: CASSESGSSYEQYF
V gene: TRBV7-2; clone size: once; D gene: -; J gene: TRBJ2-7; CDR3 DNA: TGTGCCAGCAGCTTTTCCCAGGACACCCCACTACCCTACGAGCAGTACTTC; CDR3 protein: CASSFSQDTPLPYEQYF
V gene: TRBV18; clone size: -; D gene: -; J gene: TRBJ1-1; CDR3 DNA: TGTGCCAGCTCACCAGTTGGAGGGGCGTACCCTGAAGCTTTCTTT; CDR3 protein: CASSPVGGAYPEAFF